The next 24 T cell receptor beta chains were all read from a single sample in a study of cytomegalovirus exposure and HLA in healthy donors. Vbeta (60) and Jbeta (13) primers were used in the PCR. Data came from immunoSEQ multiplex PCR; TCRdb stores just in-frame clones and leaves some out. Among about 180,000 clones listed, 76% were seen once. The sample taken for sequencing was PBMCs. These receptors all come from a man younger than 35 in good health and CMV-seronegative.

The chain recombines TRBV10-3 with TRBJ1-1; D is possibly TRBD1 (5 bases). The V end lost 3 bases, the J end lost 6 bases, and 17 bases lay between the germline ends. The CDR3 is made up of 15 amino acids. Germline V CDR1 and CDR2: ENHRY, SYGVKD. The CDR3: CAISDPYQGLAEAFF. In DNA form, the CDR3 reads TGTGCCATCAGTGACCCTTACCAGGGTTTGGCTGAAGCTTTCTTT.

The chain uses TRBV19 and TRBJ2-3; D is undetermined. In germline, CDR1 is LNHDA, CDR2 SQIVND (reference sequence). The V end was cut by 5 bases, the J end by 0 bases, with 9 bases between. The CDR3 covers 14 residues. The CDR3 sequence is CASSLSASTDTQYF. The CDR3 coding sequence is TGTGCCAGTAGTCTAAGCGCGAGCACAGATACGCAGTATTTT. Filled out from reference TRBV19 and TRBJ2-3, the complete variable domain reads DGGITQSPKYLFRKEGQNVTLSCEQNLNHDAMYWYRQDPGQGLRLIYYSQIVNDFQKGDIAEGYSVSREKKESFPLTVTSAQKNPTAFYLCASSLSASTDTQYFGPGTRLTVL.

The chain carries TRBV30 and TRBJ2-1, with a weak D call TRBD2 (5 bases). Germline CDR1 is GTSNPN and CDR2 is SVGIG (reference sequence). V lost 0 bases, J lost 3 bases, and 9 bases lay in between. The CDR3 has 14 amino acids. CDR3 in DNA: TGTGCCTGGAGTGTTAGAAGCGGCTACAATGAGCAGTTCTTC. Translation gives CAWSVRSGYNEQFF.

The chain couples TRBV5-6 to TRBJ1-2, with D perhaps matching TRBD1 (5 bases). Trimming removed 0 bases from V and 3 bases from J, with 6 bases in between. The CDR3 totals 13 residues. Germline assignment: CDR1 SGHDT and CDR2 YYEEEE. This CDR3 reads CASSLGGDYGYTF. CDR3 bases: TGTGCCAGCAGCTTGGGGGGCGACTATGGCTACACCTTC.

This clone has only a few counts. The V and J genes are TRBV30 and TRBJ2-1; D is unclear. Looked up from germline, CDR1 is GTSNPN and CDR2 is SVGIG (reference sequence). This CDR3 spans 11 amino acids. The V and J ends lost 4 bases and 6 bases respectively, with 7 bases between them. The CDR3 DNA reads TGTGCCTGGACCGTCCTCAATGAGCAGTTCTTC. As protein: CAWTVLNEQFF.

On this clone itself: The identical CDR3 is also encoded by other nucleotide sequences in the sample. The J gene is TRBJ2-7, the V gene TRBV28; D gene ambiguous. Germline CDR1 is MDHEN and CDR2 is SYDVKM. The V and J ends lost 5 bases and 0 bases respectively, with 5 bases between them. The CDR3 contains 12 residues. DNA of the CDR3: TGTGCCAGCAGTCCCAGCTCCTACGAGCAGTACTTC. The encoded protein is CASSPSSYEQYF.

The CDR3 sequence is CASSIRVTGELFF. CDR3 coding DNA: TGTGCCAGTAGTATTCGAGTCACCGGGGAGCTGTTTTTT. The rearrangement uses TRBV19 and TRBJ2-2, with D hard to call. The germline gives CDR1 LNHDA, CDR2 SQIVND (reference sequence). Trimming shortened V by 3 bases and J by 4 bases, and 6 bases separated the two germline ends. The CDR3 is 13 residues long.

This clone was recorded once. The CDR3 here is CASSRGGLNTEAFF. CDR3 DNA sequence: TGTGCCAGCAGTCGAGGCGGCTTGAACACTGAAGCTTTCTTT. This rearrangement joins TRBV25-1 to TRBJ1-1; no clear D. The CDR3 has 14 amino acids. Germline loops: CDR1 MGHDK, CDR2 SYGVNS. The ends were cut back, 5 bases at V and 0 bases at J, with 10 bases in the middle.

This clone was picked up a small number of times. The junction differs from germline at one of its ends, possibly a read error. This chain connects TRBV5-4 to TRBJ1-2; perhaps TRBD1 as D (5 bases). The CDR3 has 14 amino acids. Germline CDR1 reads SGHNT; CDR2 reads YYREEE (reference sequence). The CDR3 bases are TGTGCCAGCAGCTTGTATAACGACTTGGGGCTTCTTGCCTTC. Protein sequence: CASSLYNDLGLLAF.

The chain employs TRBV15 and TRBJ1-1, with TRBD1 matching over 9 bases. V was clipped by 4 bases and J by 3 bases; unmatched bases: 6. CDR3 length: 15 amino acids. CDR1 LNHNV and CDR2 YYDKDF come from the germline V gene (reference sequence). The CDR3: CATSIGQGRYTEAFF. In nucleotides, the CDR3 is TGTGCCACCAGCATAGGACAGGGGAGGTACACTGAAGCTTTCTTT.

DNA of the CDR3: TGTGCCAGTAGTATCAGGGGCGGGGGCGCGAATCAGCCCCAGCATTTT. It yields the protein CASSIRGGGANQPQHF. The gene calls are TRBV19 and TRBJ1-5; tentatively, D is TRBD1 (6 bases). The CDR3 covers 16 residues. The germline V gene has CDR1 LNHDA and CDR2 SQIVND (reference sequence). V lost 3 bases and J 4 bases, leaving 16 bases between the germline ends.

The chain is built from TRBV27 and TRBJ1-5; TRBD1 aligns across 7 bases. V was pared by 2 bases and J by 9 bases, with 13 bases of the junction left unmatched. Germline loops: CDR1 MNHEY, CDR2 SMNVEV (reference sequence). The CDR3 runs to 16 residues. CDR3 residues: CASSLEGTEVARPQHF. The CDR3 nucleotides are TGTGCCAGCAGTTTAGAGGGGACAGAAGTAGCTCGGCCCCAGCATTTT.

About this clone: The sample has other DNA sequences that encode this CDR3 too. This rearrangement joins TRBV30 to TRBJ1-6; no definite D call. This CDR3 has 16 amino acids. V was shortened by 0 bases and J by 3 bases, with 12 bases between the two germline ends. CDR1 and CDR2 (germline): GTSNPN, SVGIG (reference sequence). This chain's CDR3 is CAWSVIPPDYNSPLHF. As DNA, the CDR3 is TGTGCCTGGAGTGTAATCCCGCCAGACTATAATTCACCCCTCCACTTT.

This clone was seen a handful of times. The CDR3 DNA follows: TGCGCCAGCAGCTTGCCTAGCGGGAGTTACGAGCAGTACTTC. Encoded protein: CASSLPSGSYEQYF. This chain joins TRBV5-1 and TRBJ2-7; TRBD2 matches 10 bases. The CDR3 extends over 14 amino acids. Germline V gene sequence: CDR1 SGHRS, CDR2 YFSETQ. The V segment lost 1 base and the J segment 4 bases; nucleotides outside the gene matches: 2.

The chain combines TRBV10-3 with TRBJ2-1, with 7 nucleotides matching TRBD2. CDR1 and CDR2 (germline): ENHRY, SYGVKD. Losses at the gene ends were 8 bases for V and 7 bases for J; bases not matched to a gene: 5. The CDR3 consists of 12 residues. This CDR3 is CAIRGLPNEQFF. The CDR3 bases are TGTGCCATCCGGGGACTACCGAATGAGCAGTTCTTC.

The J gene is TRBJ1-2, the V gene TRBV28; 7 nucleotides line up with TRBD1. This CDR3 has 12 residues. The V segment lost 6 bases and the J segment 5 bases; nucleotides outside the gene matches: 3. Germline assignment: CDR1 MDHEN and CDR2 SYDVKM. The CDR3 spells CASSRQGYGYTF. The CDR3 nucleotides are TGTGCCAGCAGCCGACAGGGTTATGGCTACACCTTC.

The J gene is TRBJ2-3, the V gene TRBV11-2; D unclear. The CDR3 consists of 13 residues. The V gene lost 1 base and the J gene lost 5 bases, with 7 bases spanning the gap. CDR1 is SGHAT, CDR2 FQNNGV, per germline. The CDR3 sequence: CASSLASGDTQYF. CDR3 DNA: TGTGCCAGCAGCTTAGCATCCGGAGATACGCAGTATTTT.

This clone has a single count. This chain joins TRBV5-1 and TRBJ2-6, with D uncertain. There are 19 residues in the CDR3. Between the trimmed V and J ends, which lost 2 bases and 0 bases, there was a span of 18 bases. The germline V gene has CDR1 SGHRS and CDR2 YFSETQ. The CDR3 protein is CASSLPVTLSLSGANVLTF. The CDR3 bases are TGCGCCAGCAGCTTACCCGTGACATTAAGCCTCTCTGGGGCCAACGTCCTGACTTTC. The entire variable domain, with the rest obtained from reference TRBV5-1 and TRBJ2-6, is as follows: KAGVTQTPRYLIKTRGQQVTLSCSPISGHRSVSWYQQTPGQGLQFLFEYFSETQRNKGNFPGRFSGRQFSNSRSEMNVSTLELGDSALYLCASSLPVTLSLSGANVLTFGAGSRLTVL.

The chain carries TRBV6-1 and TRBJ1-1; D remains ambiguous. The CDR3 runs 14 residues. Trimming took 2 bases from V and 0 from J, leaving 7 bases between them. Germline CDR1 reads MNHNS; CDR2 reads SASEGT. This CDR3 reads CASSEKTVNTEAFF. The CDR3 nucleotides read TGTGCCAGCAGTGAAAAAACAGTGAACACTGAAGCTTTCTTT.

V and J are TRBV29-1 and TRBJ2-2, with 8 bases identical to TRBD1. From germline, CDR1 is SQVTM and CDR2 ANQGSEA. The CDR3 spans 17 residues. Trimming took 0 bases from V and 1 from J; bases not matched to a gene: 7. The CDR3 reads CSVEDQDRAMNTGELFF. CDR3 sequence (DNA): TGCAGCGTTGAAGATCAGGACAGGGCCATGAACACCGGGGAGCTGTTTTTT.

The gene calls are TRBV7-8 and TRBJ2-3; the D is unclear. Germline V gives CDR1 SGHVS, CDR2 FQNEAQ. With 11 bases removed from V and 4 bases from J, the gap between germline ends came to 13 bases. The CDR3 has 12 amino acids. This CDR3 is CASRSTSDTQYF. Written as DNA, the CDR3 is TGTGCCTCAAGGAGTACCTCAGATACGCAGTATTTT.

This chain uses TRBV30 with TRBJ1-6; the match to TRBD1 covers 7 bases. The germline V gene encodes CDR1 GTSNPN and CDR2 SVGIG (reference sequence). V lost 5 bases to trimming and J lost 14 bases; unmatched junction nucleotides: 6. This CDR3 has 11 amino acids. Here the CDR3 DNA reads TGTGCCTGGGCCATAGGGGGCTCCCTCCACTTT. Residues: CAWAIGGSLHF.

The CDR3 DNA is TGTGCCAGTAGTACGGTCTCGTGGGAGGTGAACACTGAAGCTTTCTTT. Translated, it gives CASSTVSWEVNTEAFF. The chain has TRBV19 and TRBJ1-1, with D uncertain. Per germline, CDR1 LNHDA and CDR2 SQIVND (reference sequence). The CDR3 contains 16 residues. Trimming pared 4 bases from V and 0 bases from J, leaving 15 bases between. Supplemented by reference TRBV19 and TRBJ1-1, the full variable domain reads DGGITQSPKYLFRKEGQNVTLSCEQNLNHDAMYWYRQDPGQGLRLIYYSQIVNDFQKGDIAEGYSVSREKKESFPLTVTSAQKNPTAFYLCASSTVSWEVNTEAFFGQGTRLTVV.

V is TRBV7-9 and J is TRBJ1-4; tentatively, D is TRBD1 (6 bases). Trimming shortened V by 5 bases and J by 5 bases, and 15 bases separated the two germline ends. Germline CDR1 is SEHNR and CDR2 is FQNEAQ (reference sequence). This CDR3 spans 15 amino acids. The CDR3 sequence is CASSPATGPNEKLFF. The CDR3 region has the DNA TGTGCCAGCAGCCCGGCGACAGGTCCAAATGAAAAACTGTTTTTT.